The 8 T cell receptor beta chains below all came from one sample that was sequenced in a study of T-cell memory formation after mild COVID-19 (dated by TCRdb to the early 2020s). Library preparation employed 5' RACE. Sequencing used an Illumina NovaSeq 6000. TCRdb reprocessing: public reads trimmed at Q25 with fastp, clones called with MiXCR, in-frame beta chains kept. CDR3 protein duplicates are merged, each entry listing the most common genes and DNA. The sample table records about 350,000 distinct CDR3 sequences; roughly 15% of these occur just once. The leading ten clones occupy over 20% of the sample. The sequenced sample was PBMCs or a T cell subset sorted from them (not recorded which). The source is a man younger than 35 who had mild COVID-19 (a few samples of this study predate the infection). The sample titles of this study are shuffled in the database, so cell type and time point are left out; the donor was told from shared clones.

This clonotype has more than one count but fewer than ten. The rearrangement links TRBV10-3 to TRBJ2-1, with TRBD2 matching 12 bases. CDR3 length: 15 residues. The germline V gene encodes CDR1 ENHRY and CDR2 SYGVKD. Germline trimming cut 3 bases from V and 5 bases from J; bases unmatched to any gene: 2. The CDR3 protein is CAISDLAGGNNEQFF. The CDR3 DNA is TGTGCCATCAGTGATCTAGCGGGGGGGAACAATGAGCAGTTCTTC.

This clonotype was counted ten times or more. The chain links TRBV5-1 to TRBJ2-5; D unresolved. The CDR3 sequence is 14 residues long. V was trimmed by 0 bases and J by 3 bases, leaving 9 bases between them. Germline CDR1 and CDR2: SGHRS and YFSETQ. CDR3 nucleotides: TGCGCCAGCAGCTTGGGCGGCGCAAAAGAGACCCAGTACTTC. This gives the protein CASSLGGAKETQYF. The variable domain in full, with the rest retrieved from reference TRBV5-1 and TRBJ2-5, is KAGVTQTPRYLIKTRGQQVTLSCSPISGHRSVSWYQQTPGQGLQFLFEYFSETQRNKGNFPGRFSGRQFSNSRSEMNVSTLELGDSALYLCASSLGGAKETQYFGPGTRLLVL.

This clonotype was seen a few times. The rearrangement joins TRBV5-1 to TRBJ2-3; D unclear. Germline V gene data show CDR1 as SGHRS and CDR2 as YFSETQ. V was trimmed by 0 bases and J by 3 bases, leaving 11 bases between them. The CDR3 runs 15 residues. CDR3 DNA: TGCGCCAGCAGCTTGGTTGCATCCTGGACAGATACGCAGTATTTT. Translated, it gives CASSLVASWTDTQYF.

This clonotype was seen a few times. The chain uses TRBV5-1 and TRBJ1-1, with D perhaps matching TRBD1 (5 bases). The germline gives CDR1 SGHRS, CDR2 YFSETQ. This CDR3 has 15 amino acids. Trimming stripped 4 bases from V and 0 bases from J, with 13 bases between. This chain's CDR3 is CASSDGTVMNTEAFF. In DNA, the CDR3 is TGCGCCAGCAGCGACGGGACGGTCATGAACACTGAAGCTTTCTTT.

The sample holds a few counts of this clonotype. The chain is built from TRBV4-3 and TRBJ1-6; D gene unclear. Trimming removed 0 bases at V and 6 bases at J, with 3 bases between. CDR1 LGHNA and CDR2 YSLEER come from the germline V gene. The CDR3 has 13 amino acids. CDR3 DNA sequence: TGCGCCAGCAGCCAAGAGTCTAATTCACCCCTCCACTTT. Translation: CASSQESNSPLHF.

The chain is built from TRBV11-2 and TRBJ2-7; D unclear. The CDR3 runs to 13 residues. Germline loops: CDR1 SGHAT, CDR2 FQNNGV. Trimming left V 5 bases short and J 6 bases short, with 14 bases between. CDR3 sequence reads: CASSPTPWSEQYV. The CDR3 coding sequence is TGTGCCAGCAGCCCCACCCCGTGGAGCGAGCAGTACGTC.

This clonotype was found a few times. The chain couples TRBV4-1 to TRBJ1-2, with D tentatively TRBD1 (5 bases). This CDR3 is 16 amino acids long. With 4 bases removed from V and 0 bases from J, the gap between germline ends came to 15 bases. Looked up from germline, CDR1 is MGHRA and CDR2 is YSYEKL. The DNA of the CDR3 is TGCGCCAGCAGCCCCCCAGGCAGGGCGCCTAACTATGGCTACACCTTC. This sequence encodes CASSPPGRAPNYGYTF.

The chain has TRBV15 and TRBJ1-3; 7 bases line up with TRBD1. Losses at the gene ends were 3 bases for V and 2 bases for J; bases not matched to a gene: 4. Per germline, CDR1 LNHNV and CDR2 YYDKDF (reference sequence). The CDR3 runs to 15 residues. The DNA of the CDR3 is TGTGCCACCAGCAGTATGCAGGGGGCTGGAAACACCATATATTTT. This sequence encodes CATSSMQGAGNTIYF.